The present entry profiles one TCR beta chain with its context. This entry is derived from a study of blood T cell repertoires in COVID-19. Background on the study: COVID-19 samples collected from the United States, Italy and Spain covered acute and convalescent phases. T cells, B-cell-depleted T cells, or PBMCs provided the cDNA or gDNA that served as material.

Methods used by the authors: Researchers report that nucleated cell counts were estimated from reference gene primer amplification. Profiled with immunoSEQ multiplex PCR; TCRdb holds only in-frame clones, not every one. Clonal size and the V and J genes are those of that table, whereas D and trimming came from the DNA. The sample lists about 78,000 clones; more than 75% were seen once. Trimming left V 3 bases short and J 3 bases short, with 21 bases between. The CDR3 is 18 residues long. The germline V gene has CDR1 KGHSH and CDR2 LQKENI. Sequencing was carried out using peripheral blood. This TCR was recovered from a man aged 50-59 years with active or convalescent COVID-19. The chain is built from TRBV18 and TRBJ2-4, with D maybe TRBD1 (6 bases). CDR3 nucleotide sequence: TGTGCCAGCTCACCTACCCAACAACAGGGATACTACAAAAACATTCAGTACTTC. Amino acids: CASSPTQQQGYYKNIQYF.